The clone carrying this T cell receptor beta chain was found once. The target antigen is unknown. A read error is possible here, since a much larger clone lies one base away. The record originates from a study of molecular identifiers for immune sequencing clone quantification. Study-level background: In the replicates, RNA derived from around 20,000 or 100,000 naive CD8 cells was divided into five parts, and four were sequenced. Study outcomes and limitations: Spiked Jurkat TCR RNA originating from one cell could reportedly be identified amid around 1 million naive cells. Clonotypes topping 20 RNA copies carried over 99% of effector molecules but under 1% of naive ones.

TCRdb itself ran the PCR reads through MiXCR, one entry per CDR3 protein. The table shows about 500,000 distinct CDR3 sequences, with less than 30% occurring only once. Germline V gives CDR1 SEHNR, CDR2 FQNEAQ (reference sequence). This CDR3 spans 15 amino acids. Sequences were obtained from naive CD8+ T cells from blood, with Jurkat cell RNA spiked in. Regarding subset: FACS-sorted CD8+CD4-CCR7+CD45RA+ naive T cells. The receptor comes from a human donor in good health. Some libraries in this study had Jurkat cell RNA spiked in. The chain has TRBV7-9 and TRBJ2-7; TRBD2 agrees at 11 bases. Here the CDR3 reads CASSPRLAGSDEQCF. The CDR3 DNA follows: TGTGCCAGCAGCCCGAGACTAGCGGGATCCGACGAGCAGTGCTTC.